This is a list of T cell receptor beta chains from one sample in a study of preoperative IRX-2 immunotherapy in early breast cancer. The protocol was immunoSEQ multiplex PCR, while the TCRdb copy is restricted to in-frame clones and leaves out a portion. The sample has about 33,000 clones, nearly 90% seen once. Source: tumor tissue, taken after IRX-2 immunotherapy. The receptors were sampled from a human donor with breast cancer. CDR3s include the opening cysteine and the closing phenylalanine or tryptophan. The D gene is left open where the match is weak. For some rows the clone size is stated as once, few or many, or as a class when expanded; others skip it.

V gene: TRBV11-3
J gene: TRBJ1-4
clone size: NA
D gene: TRBD1
CDR3 DNA: TGTGCCAGCAGCCCGGGGACAGGACCGGGGGAAAAACTGTTTTTT
CDR3 protein: CASSPGTGPGEKLFF

V gene: TRBV18
J gene: TRBJ2-7
clone size: NA
D gene: NA
CDR3 DNA: TGTGCCAGCTCACCTGGGGCGGGGACCTACGAGCAGTACTTC
CDR3 protein: CASSPGAGTYEQYF

V gene: TRBV11-3
J gene: TRBJ2-6
clone size: NA
D gene: TRBD2
CDR3 DNA: TGTGCCAGCAGCTTAGTAGCGGGGAGCTCTGGGGCCAACGTCCTGACTTTC
CDR3 protein: CASSLVAGSSGANVLTF

V gene: TRBV30
J gene: TRBJ2-5
clone size: NA
D gene: TRBD2
CDR3 DNA: TGTGCCTGGAAACCCAGCGGGAGGAGCGAGACCCAGTACTTC
CDR3 protein: CAWKPSGRSETQYF

V gene: TRBV14
J gene: TRBJ2-5
clone size: NA
D gene: NA
CDR3 DNA: TGTGCCAGCAGCCCTAGACAGCGCCAAGAGACCCAGTACTTC
CDR3 protein: CASSPRQRQETQYF

V gene: TRBV11-3
J gene: TRBJ1-3
clone size: NA
D gene: NA
CDR3 DNA: TGTGCCAGCAGCCGACAGATAAGCTCTGGAAACACCATATATTTT
CDR3 protein: CASSRQISSGNTIYF

V gene: TRBV19
J gene: TRBJ2-2
clone size: NA
D gene: NA
CDR3 DNA: TGTGCCAGTAGTACGTCGGGGATGAGGACCGGGGAGCTGTTTTTT
CDR3 protein: CASSTSGMRTGELFF

V gene: TRBV6-8
J gene: TRBJ2-5
clone size: NA
D gene: NA
CDR3 DNA: TGTGCCAGCAGTTACTCTGCGGGCGGTGAGACCCAGTACTTC
CDR3 protein: CASSYSAGGETQYF

V gene: TRBV5-1
J gene: TRBJ1-1
clone size: NA
D gene: NA
CDR3 DNA: TGCGCCTCCCAAAATGGGGTGAGGAACACTGAAGCTTTCTTT
CDR3 protein: CASQNGVRNTEAFF

V gene: TRBV1
J gene: TRBJ2-2
clone size: NA
D gene: NA
CDR3 DNA: TGCGCCAGCAGCCAAGCACCAGTCGGGGGGAACACCGGGGAGCTGTTTTTT
CDR3 protein: CASSQAPVGGNTGELFF

V gene: TRBV18
J gene: TRBJ2-7
clone size: NA
D gene: NA
CDR3 DNA: TGTGCCAGCTCACTCCAGGGTAGGGTCTACGAGCAGTACTTC
CDR3 protein: CASSLQGRVYEQYF

V gene: TRBV28
J gene: TRBJ2-2
clone size: NA
D gene: TRBD1
CDR3 DNA: TGTGCCAGCAGTTTCCCCCGGACAGGGCGGGCCAGCCCCACCGGGGAGCTGTTTTTT
CDR3 protein: CASSFPRTGRASPTGELFF

V gene: TRBV7-6
J gene: TRBJ1-5
clone size: NA
D gene: NA
CDR3 DNA: TGTGCCAGCAGCTTTGGGGGGGGGAGTAGCAATCAGCCCCAGCATTTT
CDR3 protein: CASSFGGGSSNQPQHF

V gene: TRBV6-8
J gene: TRBJ1-5
clone size: once
D gene: NA
CDR3 DNA: TGTGCCAGCAGCTACACTTCCAATCAGCCCCAGCATTTT
CDR3 protein: CASSYTSNQPQHF

V gene: TRBV7-4
J gene: TRBJ2-5
clone size: NA
D gene: TRBD1
CDR3 DNA: TGTGCCAGCAGCCGCGCGACGGGACAGGGGACCCAGTACTTC
CDR3 protein: CASSRATGQGTQYF

V gene: TRBV30
J gene: TRBJ1-6
clone size: NA
D gene: NA
CDR3 DNA: TGTGCCTGGAGTCTAGGTGGGGATTCACCCCTCCACTTT
CDR3 protein: CAWSLGGDSPLHF

V gene: TRBV5-1
J gene: TRBJ2-5
clone size: NA
D gene: TRBD2
CDR3 DNA: TGCGCCAGCAGTGGCGGGAGTGGGCAAGAGACCCAGTACTTC
CDR3 protein: CASSGGSGQETQYF

V gene: TRBV23-1
J gene: TRBJ1-4
clone size: NA
D gene: TRBD1
CDR3 DNA: TGCGCCAGCAGCCGGGGACAGGGCTATGAAAAACTGTTTTTT
CDR3 protein: CASSRGQGYEKLFF

V gene: TRBV9
J gene: TRBJ1-3
clone size: NA
D gene: NA
CDR3 DNA: TGTGCCAGCAGTGGTATCTCTGGAAACACCATATATTTT
CDR3 protein: CASSGISGNTIYF

V gene: TRBV11-3
J gene: TRBJ1-4
clone size: few
D gene: NA
CDR3 DNA: TGTGCCAGCAGCTTACCCTCAACAACTAATGAAAAACTGTTTTTT
CDR3 protein: CASSLPSTTNEKLFF

V gene: TRBV6-8
J gene: TRBJ2-1
clone size: once
D gene: TRBD1
CDR3 DNA: TGTGCCAGCAGTTCGGGACAGTCCTACAATGAGCAGTTCTTC
CDR3 protein: CASSSGQSYNEQFF

V gene: TRBV28
J gene: TRBJ1-1
clone size: NA
D gene: NA
CDR3 DNA: TGTGCCAGCAGTTTAATCCCAGGTAACACTGAAGCTTTCTTT
CDR3 protein: CASSLIPGNTEAFF

V gene: TRBV19
J gene: TRBJ2-7
clone size: NA
D gene: TRBD2
CDR3 DNA: TGTGCCAGTAGTTCGCCACGACTAGCGGGAGGATCCTACGAGCAGTACTTC
CDR3 protein: CASSSPRLAGGSYEQYF

V gene: TRBV7-6
J gene: TRBJ1-1
clone size: NA
D gene: NA
CDR3 DNA: TGTGCCAGCAGCTCGCATCGGACGGAATTCACTGAAGCTTTCTTT
CDR3 protein: CASSSHRTEFTEAFF

V gene: TRBV12-5
J gene: TRBJ2-3
clone size: NA
D gene: TRBD2
CDR3 DNA: TGTGCTAGTGGTCCAAGTAGCGGGGGGGCCCTATATAGCACAGATACGCAGTATTTT
CDR3 protein: CASGPSSGGALYSTDTQYF

V gene: TRBV6-8
J gene: TRBJ1-2
clone size: NA
D gene: NA
CDR3 DNA: TGTGCCAGCAGTACACTTCGACAAGCGAGTAACTATGGCTACACCTTC
CDR3 protein: CASSTLRQASNYGYTF

V gene: TRBV19
J gene: TRBJ2-2
clone size: NA
D gene: NA
CDR3 DNA: TGTGCCAGTAGACCTACCCCCAACACCGGGGAGCTGTTTTTT
CDR3 protein: CASRPTPNTGELFF

V gene: TRBV19
J gene: TRBJ2-1
clone size: NA
D gene: NA
CDR3 DNA: TGTGCCAGTACCCTACTAGGGGCCTCCTACAATGAGCAGTTCTTC
CDR3 protein: CASTLLGASYNEQFF

V gene: TRBV5-1
J gene: TRBJ1-4
clone size: NA
D gene: NA
CDR3 DNA: TGCGCCAGCAGCTTGGACGGATTTAATGAAAAACTGTTTTTT
CDR3 protein: CASSLDGFNEKLFF

V gene: TRBV23-1
J gene: TRBJ1-1
clone size: NA
D gene: NA
CDR3 DNA: TGCGCCAGCAGCCTCACAGACTCGAACACTGAAGCTTTCTTT
CDR3 protein: CASSLTDSNTEAFF

V gene: TRBV9
J gene: TRBJ1-3
clone size: NA
D gene: NA
CDR3 DNA: TGTGCCAGCAGTTTCCAGGTCTCCTCTGGAAACACCATATATTTT
CDR3 protein: CASSFQVSSGNTIYF

V gene: TRBV5-1
J gene: TRBJ1-1
clone size: NA
D gene: NA
CDR3 DNA: TGCGCCAGCAGCTTAGGGTATACGACGCGATTAAACACTGAAGCTTTCTTT
CDR3 protein: CASSLGYTTRLNTEAFF

V gene: TRBV6-8
J gene: TRBJ1-2
clone size: NA
D gene: TRBD1
CDR3 DNA: TGTGCCAGCAGTCCCGGGACAGGGGACTATGGCTACACCTTC
CDR3 protein: CASSPGTGDYGYTF

V gene: TRBV6-8
J gene: TRBJ2-3
clone size: NA
D gene: NA
CDR3 DNA: TGTGCCATCAGTGGGGGAATCCACGGAGATACGCAGTATTTT
CDR3 protein: CAISGGIHGDTQYF

V gene: TRBV11-3
J gene: TRBJ1-4
clone size: NA
D gene: TRBD1
CDR3 DNA: TGTGCCAGCAGCTCGGGACAGGGAGGCGGGAAGGCTAATGAAAAACTGTTTTTT
CDR3 protein: CASSSGQGGGKANEKLFF

V gene: TRBV11-3
J gene: TRBJ2-1
clone size: once
D gene: TRBD2
CDR3 DNA: TGTGCCAGCAGCGATAGCGGGGGGGCATCGAATGAGCAGTTCTTC
CDR3 protein: CASSDSGGASNEQFF

V gene: TRBV6-8
J gene: TRBJ1-1
clone size: NA
D gene: NA
CDR3 DNA: TGTGCCAGCAGTTACTCAGTGTGGACTGGCACTGAAGCTTTCTTT
CDR3 protein: CASSYSVWTGTEAFF

V gene: TRBV19
J gene: TRBJ1-1
clone size: NA
D gene: NA
CDR3 DNA: TGTGCCAGTAGGGAAAAAACCGGGACAATGAACACTGAAGCTTTCTTT
CDR3 protein: CASREKTGTMNTEAFF

V gene: TRBV23-1
J gene: TRBJ1-4
clone size: few
D gene: TRBD1
CDR3 DNA: TGCGCCAGCAGTCAAAACAGGGACAGGGCTGAAAAACTGTTTTTT
CDR3 protein: CASSQNRDRAEKLFF

V gene: TRBV19
J gene: TRBJ1-4
clone size: few
D gene: TRBD1
CDR3 DNA: TGTGCCAGTAGTACTCGGACCGGGACAGGGACCGAAAAACTGTTTTTT
CDR3 protein: CASSTRTGTGTEKLFF

V gene: TRBV12-5
J gene: TRBJ1-1
clone size: NA
D gene: NA
CDR3 DNA: TGTGCTAGTGGTTTGGTACTTCGTCCAGTCCATGAAGCTTTCTTT
CDR3 protein: CASGLVLRPVHEAFF

V gene: TRBV19
J gene: TRBJ1-1
clone size: NA
D gene: NA
CDR3 DNA: TGTGCCAGTAGCCATACAGGGCTAGGGAACACTGAAGCTTTCTTT
CDR3 protein: CASSHTGLGNTEAFF

V gene: TRBV6-8
J gene: TRBJ1-1
clone size: NA
D gene: NA
CDR3 DNA: TGTGCCAGCAGTGGAGGGACACGGAACACTGAAGCTTTCTTT
CDR3 protein: CASSGGTRNTEAFF

V gene: TRBV6-8
J gene: TRBJ1-1
clone size: NA
D gene: TRBD1
CDR3 DNA: TGTGCCAGCAGTTACTCGAGGACAGGGGGCACTGAAGCTTTCTTT
CDR3 protein: CASSYSRTGGTEAFF

V gene: TRBV18
J gene: TRBJ2-1
clone size: NA
D gene: NA
CDR3 DNA: TGTGCCAGTCGTCTAGTTGCCGATGAGCAGTTCTTC
CDR3 protein: CASRLVADEQFF

V gene: TRBV6-8
J gene: TRBJ1-1
clone size: NA
D gene: NA
CDR3 DNA: TGTGCCAGCAACACACAGGGTTTGAACACTGAAGCTTTCTTT
CDR3 protein: CASNTQGLNTEAFF

V gene: TRBV11-3
J gene: TRBJ1-1
clone size: NA
D gene: NA
CDR3 DNA: TGTGCCAGCAGCGCGCCGGGAAGGGACCGGAACACTGAAGCTTTCTTT
CDR3 protein: CASSAPGRDRNTEAFF

V gene: TRBV6-8
J gene: TRBJ1-2
clone size: NA
D gene: NA
CDR3 DNA: TGTGCCAGCAGTTCACATGGGACTTCTATCTATGGCTACACCTTC
CDR3 protein: CASSSHGTSIYGYTF

V gene: TRBV7-1
J gene: TRBJ1-2
clone size: once
D gene: NA
CDR3 DNA: TGTGCCAGCAGCTTTTATAGGGGGAGCCTCTATGGCTACACCTTC
CDR3 protein: CASSFYRGSLYGYTF

V gene: TRBV6-8
J gene: TRBJ1-2
clone size: NA
D gene: NA
CDR3 DNA: TGTGCCAGCACCCACCCGGATGTCTATGGCTACACCTTC
CDR3 protein: CASTHPDVYGYTF